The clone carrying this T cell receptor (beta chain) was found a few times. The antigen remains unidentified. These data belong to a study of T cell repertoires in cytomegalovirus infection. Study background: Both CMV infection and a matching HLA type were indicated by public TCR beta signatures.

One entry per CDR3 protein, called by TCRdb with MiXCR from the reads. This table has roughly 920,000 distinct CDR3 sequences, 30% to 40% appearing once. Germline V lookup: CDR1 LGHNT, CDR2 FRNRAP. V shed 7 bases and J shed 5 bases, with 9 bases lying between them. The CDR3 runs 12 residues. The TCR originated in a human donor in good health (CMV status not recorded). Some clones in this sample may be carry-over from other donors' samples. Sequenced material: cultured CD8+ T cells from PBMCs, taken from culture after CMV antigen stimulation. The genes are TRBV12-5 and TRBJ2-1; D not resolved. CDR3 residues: CASVGENNEQFF. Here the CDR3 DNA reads TGTGCTAGTGTCGGAGAGAACAATGAGCAGTTCTTC.